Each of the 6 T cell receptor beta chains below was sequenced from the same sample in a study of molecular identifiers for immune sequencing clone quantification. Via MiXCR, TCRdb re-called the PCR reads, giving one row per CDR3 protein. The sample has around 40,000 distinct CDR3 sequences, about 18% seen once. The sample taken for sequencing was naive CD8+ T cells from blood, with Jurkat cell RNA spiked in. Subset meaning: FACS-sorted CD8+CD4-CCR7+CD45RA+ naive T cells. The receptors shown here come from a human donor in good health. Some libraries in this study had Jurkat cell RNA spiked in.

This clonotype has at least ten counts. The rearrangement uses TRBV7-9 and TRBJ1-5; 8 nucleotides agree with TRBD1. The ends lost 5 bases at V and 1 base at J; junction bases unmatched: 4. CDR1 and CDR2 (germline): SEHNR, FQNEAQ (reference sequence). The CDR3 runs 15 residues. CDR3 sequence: CASSPQGASNQPQHF. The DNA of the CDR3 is TGTGCCAGCAGCCCGCAGGGGGCGAGCAATCAGCCCCAGCATTTT.

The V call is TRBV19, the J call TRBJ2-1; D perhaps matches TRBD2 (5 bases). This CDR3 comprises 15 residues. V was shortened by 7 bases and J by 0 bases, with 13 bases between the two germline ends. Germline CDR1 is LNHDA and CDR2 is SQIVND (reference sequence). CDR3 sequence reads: CASTLGLASYNEQFF. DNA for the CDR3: TGTGCCAGTACCTTAGGGCTAGCCTCCTACAATGAGCAGTTCTTC.

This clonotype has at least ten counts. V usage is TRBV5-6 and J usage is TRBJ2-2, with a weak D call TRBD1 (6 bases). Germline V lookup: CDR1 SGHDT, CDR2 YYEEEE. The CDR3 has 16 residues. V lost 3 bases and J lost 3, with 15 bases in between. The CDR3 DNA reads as TGTGCCAGCAGCTACGCAGGGGTCTACCACACCGGGGAGCTGTTTTTT. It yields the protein CASSYAGVYHTGELFF.

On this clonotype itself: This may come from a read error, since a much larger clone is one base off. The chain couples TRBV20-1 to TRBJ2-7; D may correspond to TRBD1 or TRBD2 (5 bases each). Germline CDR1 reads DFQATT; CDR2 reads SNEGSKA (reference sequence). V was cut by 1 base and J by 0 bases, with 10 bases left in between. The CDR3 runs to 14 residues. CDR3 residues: CSARAGPDSYEQYF. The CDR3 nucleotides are TGCAGTGCTAGAGCGGGACCGGACTCCTACGAGCAGTACTTC.

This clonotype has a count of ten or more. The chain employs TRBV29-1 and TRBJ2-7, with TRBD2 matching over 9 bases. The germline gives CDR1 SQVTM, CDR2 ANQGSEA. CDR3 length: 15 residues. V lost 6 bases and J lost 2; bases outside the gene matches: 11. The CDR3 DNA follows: TGCAGCGTCGTAGGACCTAGCGGGGCGGCCTACGAGCAGTACTTC. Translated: CSVVGPSGAAYEQYF.

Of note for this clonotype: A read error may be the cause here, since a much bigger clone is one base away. The CDR3 loop is CASSQDGMNTEAFF. DNA for the CDR3: TGCGCCAGCAGCCAAGACGGCATGAACACTGAAGCTTTCTTT. V gene TRBV4-3 combines with J gene TRBJ1-1; D is unclear. Trimming took 0 bases from V and 0 from J, leaving 5 bases between them. There are 14 residues in the CDR3. CDR1 LGHNA and CDR2 YSLEER come from the germline V gene.